This note documents a single TCR beta chain sequence. With 3 bases removed from V and 0 bases from J, the gap between germline ends came to 9 bases. The CDR3 sequence is 15 residues long. The germline CDR1 and CDR2 sequences are LGHDT and YNNKEL (reference sequence). Study processing details: How many nucleated cells were present was estimated from reference gene primer amplification. Assay used: immunoSEQ multiplex PCR; TCRdb lists only in-frame clones, some missing. That table gives V, J and clone size, and the DNA gave D and trimming. The data show 310,000 or so clones, 70% to 90% seen once. This entry belongs to a study of blood T cell repertoires in COVID-19.

Sequenced: peripheral blood. The chain carries TRBV3-1 (or the pseudogene TRBV3-2) and TRBJ2-4; D is possibly TRBD2 (5 bases). The TCR originated in a woman in her twenties or thirties who had recovered from COVID-19. The CDR3 reads CASSQRAVAKNIQYF. CDR3 sequence (DNA): TGTGCCAGCAGCCAGAGGGCAGTAGCCAAAAACATTCAGTACTTC.